Described below is a single TCR beta chain sequence and its context. Its antigen remains unidentified. CDR1 SEHNR and CDR2 FQNEAQ come from the germline V gene (reference sequence). CDR3 length equals 15 residues. The V gene lost 4 bases and the J gene lost 2 bases, with 12 bases spanning the gap. The 5'RACE method, run with constant-segment primers, produced TCR alpha and TCR beta cDNA libraries (carrying sample barcodes and UMIs). Using its own MiXCR run on the 5' RACE reads, TCRdb lists one record per CDR3 protein. The data show about 210,000 distinct CDR3 sequences, around 27% seen once. The data are from a study of T-cell memory formation after mild COVID-19. At the level of the study: Largely donor-specific TCR clusters were found.

Findings and caveats of the study: CD4+ bias marked clones expanding day 15 to 37, unlike balanced contracting clones.

Sequenced input: PBMCs or a T cell subset sorted from them (not recorded which). The chain joins TRBV7-9 to TRBJ2-1, with D perhaps matching TRBD1 (5 bases). This sequence was found in an adult woman who had mild COVID-19 (a few samples of this study predate the infection). Cell type and time point are not known. CDR3 in amino acids: CASSSATVPYNEQFF. DNA for the CDR3: TGTGCCAGCAGCTCCGCGACAGTCCCCTACAATGAGCAGTTCTTC.